Each of the 8 T cell receptor beta chains below was sequenced from the same sample in a study of T cells after yellow fever vaccination. From the 5' RACE reads, TCRdb called clonotypes with MiXCR, one entry per CDR3 protein. In the table there are about 580,000 distinct CDR3 sequences, 17% of which are singletons. Sequenced material: PBMCs, taken 5 to 6 days after the first yellow fever vaccination. These receptors came from a man aged 18 to 35 who received the YFV17D yellow fever vaccine.

The rearrangement links TRBV5-4 to TRBJ1-6; possibly TRBD1 for D (5 bases). CDR1 SGHNT and CDR2 YYREEE come from the germline V gene (reference sequence). Deletions cut 0 bases from V and 3 bases from J, with 10 bases between. The CDR3 is made up of 16 amino acids. CDR3 amino acids: CASSLETAIYNSPLHF. CDR3 in DNA: TGTGCCAGCAGCTTGGAGACAGCGATCTATAATTCACCCCTCCACTTT.

CDR3 DNA sequence: TGTGCCAGCAGCCGATCCAGGGTGTCCGAGACCCAGTACTTC. Its protein product is CASSRSRVSETQYF. The chain couples TRBV7-2 to TRBJ2-5; D is perhaps TRBD1 (5 bases). The CDR3 has 14 residues. Germline CDR1 and CDR2: SGHTA and FQGNSA. Trimming took off 5 bases at V and 5 bases at J, with 15 bases between the two ends.

This chain links TRBV18 with TRBJ2-7; D is uncertain. The CDR3 extends over 12 amino acids. The ends were cut back, 4 bases at V and 4 bases at J, with 8 bases in the middle. Germline CDR1 is KGHSH and CDR2 is LQKENI. The CDR3 sequence: CASSLYLYEQYF. The CDR3 DNA reads TGTGCCAGCTCACTGTATTTGTACGAGCAGTACTTC.

The chain combines TRBV5-1 with TRBJ1-5; 10 nucleotides match TRBD1. The CDR3 has 15 amino acids. Germline trimming cut 0 bases from V and 5 bases from J; bases unmatched to any gene: 2. Per the germline V gene, CDR1 is SGHRS and CDR2 is YFSETQ. Written as DNA, the CDR3 is TGCGCCAGCAGCTTGGAGGGACAGGGGTATCAGCCCCAGCATTTT. This sequence encodes CASSLEGQGYQPQHF.

The table lists this clonotype with a few counts. The rearrangement joins TRBV29-1 to TRBJ1-2, with 9 bases matching TRBD1. The CDR3 runs 13 residues. V dropped 5 bases and J dropped 1; count of bases not matched to a gene: 2. In germline, CDR1 is SQVTM, CDR2 ANQGSEA. In nucleotides, the CDR3 is TGCAGCGTTACAGGGGGCTATAACTATGGCTACACCTTC. It yields the protein CSVTGGYNYGYTF.

This clonotype was counted between two and nine times. In DNA form, the CDR3 reads TGTGCCAGCAGCTTAGGGAAAATCGAGACCCAGTACTTC. It translates to CASSLGKIETQYF. This rearrangement joins TRBV7-6 to TRBJ2-5; D uncertain. The germline CDR1 and CDR2 sequences are SGHVS and FNYEAQ. This CDR3 has 13 amino acids. V gave up 1 base and J gave up 5 bases, with 8 bases separating them. The full variable domain, completed using reference TRBV7-6 and TRBJ2-5, is GAGVSQSPRYKVTKRGQDVALRCDPISGHVSLYWYRQALGQGPEFLTYFNYEAQQDKSGLPNDRFSAERPEGSISTLTIQRTEQRDSAMYRCASSLGKIETQYFGPGTRLLVL.

This clonotype was recorded a few times. The chain carries TRBV7-9 and TRBJ2-1; the D is unclear. The CDR3 consists of 13 residues. V shed 4 bases and J shed 9 bases, with 13 bases lying between them. The germline CDR1 and CDR2 sequences are SEHNR and FQNEAQ (reference sequence). CDR3 sequence (DNA): TGTGCCAGCAGCTCCATCTCTAGAGCTGAGCAGTTCTTC. This translates into CASSSISRAEQFF.

The chain has TRBV6-2 or TRBV6-3 and TRBJ2-7; D possibly uses TRBD1 or TRBD2 (5 bases each). Germline V gene lookup returns CDR1 MNHEY and CDR2 SVGEGT. The CDR3 is 13 amino acids. The V end was cut by 5 bases, the J end by 4 bases, with 12 bases between. The CDR3 DNA reads as TGTGCCAGCAGTGCCGGGACCGTATACGAGCAGTACGTC. It encodes CASSAGTVYEQYV.